This T cell receptor (beta chain) was retrieved from a study of blood T cell repertoires in COVID-19 (dated by TCRdb to 2018 to 2021). Study-level background: Samples covering the acute and convalescent phases of COVID-19 were provided by collaborators in the United States, Italy and Spain. Where available, HLA class I and class II types were obtained from metadata supplied by the sample provider rather than from assay-based typing. The material from the prospective study consisted of cDNA or gDNA derived from T cells, B-cell-depleted T cells, or PBMCs. Samples came from the ongoing ImmuneRACE study (first 160 participants) plus 1,254 subjects from 6 global collaborators. The repertoires were made available in a free public database intended to serve as a resource for research on the immune response to SARS-CoV-2. The dataset comprised deeply sampled blood TCRbeta repertoires from subjects exposed to, actively infected with, or recovered from COVID-19. Nearly every sample came with metadata listing a de-identified subject ID, COVID-19 status, age in years and sex. Results and caveats for the whole study, not just this receptor: The quantity of clinical and demographic metadata differed by source and by participant and was supplied without curation.

Points on this clone: It has no known antigen specificity. No base-level quality is on record; no much larger clone is a single base apart.

TCRbeta CDR3 regions were amplified from genomic DNA using the immunoSEQ Assay, a bias-controlled multiplex PCR. In the paper's pipeline: Nucleated cell counts per sample were estimated from amplification of reference gene primers within the assay. To quantify the absolute abundance of each unique TCRbeta CDR3 rearrangement, sequence reads were collapsed and filtered. For each sample, productive Simpson clonality was calculated as the square root of Simpson's diversity index over productive rearrangements. Not all clones reach the TCRdb copy of this immuneACCESS table, which keeps in-frame sequences only. Checked studies attribute under half of the gap to unresolved V genes and leave the rest unexplained. That table gives V, J and clone size, and the DNA gave D and trimming. The sample contains 70,000 to 95,000 clones, approximately 80% of them found a single time. Roughly 14% of the sample is held by the ten biggest clonotypes.

Collaborating institutions collected whole blood in K2EDTA tubes following their own protocols. For TCRbeta analysis, collaborators shipped samples in one of three forms: frozen whole blood, isolated PBMCs, or DNA extracted from either of those sample types. The sequenced material came from peripheral blood. The origin of this receptor is a human donor in a cohort sampled during active COVID-19.

In nucleotide form, the sequence is TGTGCCAGCAGCTTGGCCCTGGAGAATTCACCCCTCCACTTT. It codes for CASSLALENSPLHF. This sequence uses TRBV5-6 and TRBJ1-6, with the D gene not clear enough to name. From a lookup of the germline V gene, CDR1 and CDR2 are SGHDT and YYEEEE. V is reduced by 0 bases and J by 7 bases, leaving a spacing of 8 bases between them. Its CDR3 holds 14 amino acids, cysteine through phenylalanine. This entry keeps only the CDR3 DNA: 42 bases, framed from base 1.